This T cell receptor (beta chain) was recorded in a study of human T cells and chemical hapten exposure (dated by TCRdb to about 2021). In the study overall: Libraries were combined into a pool for sequencing, and differences in TCR yield between samples came mainly from small differences in library volumes within the pool. Peripheral blood TCR repertoire changes were tracked in vivo in alopecia patients during primary and secondary sensitization to the hapten diphenylcyclopropenone (DPC).

The CDR3 sequence holds 13 residues, the cysteine and phenylalanine included. Only the CDR3 part of the read is kept: 39 bases, read in frame from the first base. Taken from the germline V gene (reference sequence), the CDR1 and CDR2 loops are SEHNR and FQNEAQ. V sheds 5 bases and J sheds 0 bases, leaving 7 bases between their ends. Library preparation attached unique molecular identifiers to individual cDNA molecules for quantitative, reproducible TCR counting. Each blood RNA sample was used to sequence both TCR alpha and TCR beta chains. The paper's data handling went like this. A median of roughly 100,000 TCRs per sample was observed, with a range of 23,224 to 690,600. V, J and CDR3 annotation of the TCR reads was performed with the Decombinator software suite. To make PS versus PT1 abundance plots, every sample was subsampled to the same number of TCRs (28,000). Expanded TCRs were defined as absent before sensitization and observed at least eight times at the 2-week time point. TCRdb reworked the public reads: Q25 trimming with fastp, MiXCR clone assembly, productive beta chains retained. Duplicate CDR3 protein sequences are folded into a single record with the most common DNA and genes. The V and J calls were not made by the authors but by TCRdb's processing. This sample gives about 120,000 distinct CDR3 sequences in total; about 7.7% of them show up just once. The ten largest clones capture roughly 1.5% of the sample.

About this clonotype: Its recognized antigen is unknown. The sample holds no much larger clone one base away, and base qualities are not on file.

Total RNA was extracted from unfractionated whole blood that had been collected in Tempus Blood RNA tubes. Roughly 5 healthy volunteers were used as TCR sequencing controls and were bled at day 0, 2 weeks and 6 weeks. What the research found in general, with its limitations: The number of TCRs above 1 in 1000 frequency did not change with DPC sensitization; there was no evidence of global repertoire structure alterations. After repeated subsampling, changes were observed in the strength of the expansion versus patch-test correlation and in the threshold at which the correlation became significant.

The sequence was obtained from a human donor in good health. Some clones in this sample may be carry-over from other donors' samples. Donor details come from another sample of the same person, matched by shared clones. The sequencing input was whole blood. Here the chain combines TRBV7-9 and TRBJ1-1; a tentative D call is TRBD1 (5 bases match). Here is the DNA: TGTGCCAGCAGCCCACAGGTGAACACTGAAGCTTTCTTT. Translated, this gives CASSPQVNTEAFF.